The T cell receptor (beta chain) described here comes from a study of T cell responses to AZD1222 COVID-19 vaccine. The sample holds a few counts of this clone. The antigen is unknown. Sequencing was performed with immunoSEQ multiplex PCR; in TCRdb, only in-frame clones are kept and a portion is missing. The data show approximately 130,000 clones, 70% to 90% seen once. Germline values: CDR1 SGHAT, CDR2 FQNNGV. V was cut by 2 bases and J by 1 base, with 8 bases left in between. This CDR3 region has 14 residues. Study-wide findings and caveats: CD4 TCRs covered the whole spike, strongest at regions 160-218 and 743-854. Regions left unmutated in variants are reportedly the target of nearly half of spike-specific TCRs.

The receptor comes from an adult who received the AZD1222 COVID-19 vaccine. The chain links TRBV11-2 to TRBJ1-2; possible D gene TRBD1, 5 bases. Sequenced material: peripheral blood, taken 28 days after the second AZD1222 dose. The CDR3 DNA follows: TGTGCCAGCAGCTTACAGGGAATTAACTATGGCTACACCTTC. Translation: CASSLQGINYGYTF.